This T cell receptor (beta chain) is drawn from a study of neurological immune-mediated disorders. The study, taken as a whole, reports: Patients with HTLV-1-associated myelopathy had the highest level of TCR clonal expansion, whereas patients with multiple sclerosis had the lowest level, falling beneath the level found in healthy controls.

The authors produced cDNA by 5'RACE using 10-nucleotide random UMIs. The yield of each sequencing run was over 170 million TCR-beta sequences from 15-18 subjects. MiXCR, applied by TCRdb to the 5' RACE reads, yields one record per CDR3 protein. The data hold about 53,000 distinct CDR3 sequences, with 3.5% observed a single time. Between the trimmed V and J ends, which lost 2 bases and 4 bases, there was a span of 15 bases. This CDR3 region has 15 residues. CDR1 MNHEY and CDR2 SVGAGI come from the germline V gene. Comment on this clonotype: What it binds is not known. A read error may explain this, as a much larger clone is one base away.

The sample was PBMCs. This sequence was found in a woman in her twenties or thirties with multiple sclerosis. This chain connects TRBV6-5 to TRBJ2-7, with D perhaps TRBD1 (6 bases). The CDR3 DNA is TGTGCCAGCAGTTACCATGGAAAGGGGGTGTACGAGCAGTACTTC. Translating it yields CASSYHGKGVYEQYF.